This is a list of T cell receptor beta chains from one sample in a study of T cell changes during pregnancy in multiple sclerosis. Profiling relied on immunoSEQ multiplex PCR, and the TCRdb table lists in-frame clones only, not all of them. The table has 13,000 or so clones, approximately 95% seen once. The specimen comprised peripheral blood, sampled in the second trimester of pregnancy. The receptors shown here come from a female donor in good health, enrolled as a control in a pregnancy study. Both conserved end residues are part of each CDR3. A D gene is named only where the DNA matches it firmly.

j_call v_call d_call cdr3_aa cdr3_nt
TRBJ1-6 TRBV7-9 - CASSSRDTYNSPLHF TGTGCCAGCAGCTCCCGGGACACCTATAATTCACCCCTCCACTTT
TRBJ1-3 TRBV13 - CASSLSGFGNTIYF TGTGCCAGCAGCTTATCAGGGTTTGGAAACACCATATATTTT
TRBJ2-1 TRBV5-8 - CASRTTYNEQFF TGTGCCAGCAGGACTACCTACAATGAGCAGTTCTTC
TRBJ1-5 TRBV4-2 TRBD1 CASSQGRRHRGRQPQHF TGTGCCAGCAGCCAAGGGCGCCGACACAGGGGGCGTCAGCCCCAGCATTTT
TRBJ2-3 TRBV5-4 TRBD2 CASSPSGSGTDTQYF TGTGCCAGCAGCCCTAGCGGGAGTGGTACAGATACGCAGTATTTT
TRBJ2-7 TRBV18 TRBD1 CASSPPTGNIPYEQYF TGTGCCAGCTCACCACCGACAGGGAACATTCCCTACGAGCAGTACTTC
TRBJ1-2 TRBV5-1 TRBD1 CASSRTGEGGYTF TGCGCCAGCTCCAGGACAGGGGAAGGTGGCTACACCTTC
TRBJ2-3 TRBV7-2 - CASSTGTSRPADTQYF TGTGCCAGCAGCACCGGGACAAGCAGGCCGGCAGATACGCAGTATTTT
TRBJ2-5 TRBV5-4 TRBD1 CASSPEKGQLQETQYF TGTGCCAGCAGCCCTGAAAAGGGACAGTTACAAGAGACCCAGTACTTC
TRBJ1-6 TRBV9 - CASRDEGKNSPLHF TGTGCCAGCAGGGACGAGGGCAAGAATTCACCCCTCCACTTT
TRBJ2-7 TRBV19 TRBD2 CASSVGLARYEQYF TGTGCCAGTAGTGTGGGACTAGCGAGGTACGAGCAGTACTTC